This TCR beta chain is from a study of blood T cells in healthy people across ages. Across the whole study: About one barcoded beta molecule was captured per two T cells (by template switching).

With a J-beta primer mix and a sample-barcoded 5' primer, a second PCR ran 7 to 11 cycles. Each CDR3 protein is one row after TCRdb ran MiXCR on the 5' RACE reads. The data show 1,300,000 or so distinct CDR3 sequences, roughly 59% seen once. This clonotype was seen a few times. What it binds is not known. Overall study findings and caveats: Naive T cell percentage by flow cytometry tracked strongly with beta diversity.

The specimen sequenced was blood. This TCR was recovered from a man between 18 and 29 years old in good health.

The chain's CDR3 is CASSAGVGANVLTF. The CDR3, as DNA: TGTGCCAGCAGTGCTGGGGTAGGGGCCAACGTCCTGACTTTC. The J gene is TRBJ2-6, the V gene TRBV2, with no clear D. Between the trimmed V and J ends, which lost 4 bases and 4 bases, there was a span of 8 bases. The CDR3 contains 14 residues. Germline loops: CDR1 SNHLY, CDR2 FYNNEI. The full variable domain, in which reference TRBV2 and TRBJ2-6 provide the parts outside the CDR3, is EPEVTQTPSHQVTQMGQEVILRCVPISNHLYFYWYRQILGQKVEFLVSFYNNEISEKSEIFDDQFSVERPDGSNFTLKIRSTKLEDSAMYFCASSAGVGANVLTFGAGSRLTVL.